These 25 T cell receptor beta chains came from one sample sequenced in a study of T-cell memory formation after mild COVID-19. TCRdb analysed the 5' RACE reads with MiXCR anew, one entry per CDR3 protein. The sample lists fewer than 550,000 distinct CDR3 sequences; approximately 20% were seen once. Sequencing was performed on PBMCs or a T cell subset sorted from them (not recorded which). The receptor set was obtained from an adult woman who had mild COVID-19 (a few samples of this study predate the infection). Cell type and time point are not known.

The J gene is TRBJ2-5, the V gene TRBV29-1; 8 bases match TRBD1. The CDR3 is made up of 13 amino acids. V trimming: 5 bases; J trimming: 5 bases; junction bases outside the gene matches: 7. Germline loops: CDR1 SQVTM, CDR2 ANQGSEA. CDR3 in DNA: TGCAGCGTTTTGACAGGGGATGTGGAGACCCAGTACTTC. Translating it yields CSVLTGDVETQYF.

Many counts were recorded for this clonotype. The gene calls are TRBV5-1 and TRBJ1-2; 11 bases match TRBD1. With 4 bases clipped from V and 6 bases from J, the junction kept 5 bases outside the gene matches. CDR3 length: 14 amino acids. Germline CDR1 reads SGHRS; CDR2 reads YFSETQ. The CDR3 reads CASSQGTGGNGYTF. CDR3 sequence (DNA): TGCGCCAGCAGCCAAGGGACAGGGGGGAATGGCTACACCTTC. Combining the CDR3 with reference TRBV5-1 and TRBJ1-2 gives the whole variable domain KAGVTQTPRYLIKTRGQQVTLSCSPISGHRSVSWYQQTPGQGLQFLFEYFSETQRNKGNFPGRFSGRQFSNSRSEMNVSTLELGDSALYLCASSQGTGGNGYTFGSGTRLTVV.

The chain recombines TRBV7-2 with TRBJ2-3, with 12 bases fitting TRBD2. V gave up 8 bases and J gave up 3 bases; unmatched junction bases: 9. In germline, CDR1 is SGHTA, CDR2 FQGNSA. The CDR3 is made up of 16 amino acids. The CDR3 spells CASVNSGTSGTDTQYF. The DNA for the CDR3 is TGTGCCAGCGTCAACTCGGGGACTAGCGGGACAGATACGCAGTATTTT.

The rearrangement uses TRBV5-6 and TRBJ2-5, with TRBD2 matching over 8 bases. The CDR3 has 14 residues. Germline V lookup: CDR1 SGHDT, CDR2 YYEEEE. The V segment lost 3 bases and the J segment 4 bases; nucleotides outside the gene matches: 5. This CDR3 reads CASSSVRGGETQYF. The CDR3 nucleotides are TGTGCCAGCAGCTCGGTCCGGGGGGGAGAGACCCAGTACTTC.

The chain has TRBV7-2 and TRBJ2-7; D is possibly TRBD1 or TRBD2 (5 bases each). This CDR3 contains 16 residues. CDR1 and CDR2 from the germline V gene are SGHTA and FQGNSA. V was shortened by 8 bases and J by 0 bases, with 20 bases between the two germline ends. The CDR3, as DNA: TGTGCCAGCGAGGTCCCCAGCGGACATACCTCCTACGAGCAGTACTTC. Its translation is CASEVPSGHTSYEQYF.

This clonotype was seen a single time. The rearrangement joins TRBV18 to TRBJ2-1; TRBD1 might be the D (6 bases). V was pared by 3 bases and J by 9 bases, with 9 bases between. CDR1 and CDR2 from the germline V gene are KGHSH and LQKENI. CDR3 length equals 12 residues. CDR3 sequence reads: CASSPQGSEQFF. DNA of the CDR3: TGTGCCAGCTCACCCCAGGGGTCTGAGCAGTTCTTC.

This clonotype has more than one count but fewer than ten. The chain has TRBV5-1 and TRBJ1-1; D is undetermined. The CDR3 is 15 amino acids. V lost 0 bases to trimming and J lost 0 bases, with 9 bases between them. From germline, CDR1 is SGHRS and CDR2 YFSETQ. Here the CDR3 DNA reads TGCGCCAGCAGCTTGGATGCGGGCTTGAACACTGAAGCTTTCTTT. Its translation: CASSLDAGLNTEAFF.

This clonotype was detected many times. The V gene is TRBV5-1, the J gene TRBJ1-1; tentative D call: TRBD1 (6 bases). CDR3 length: 16 amino acids. Looked up from germline, CDR1 is SGHRS and CDR2 is YFSETQ. V was shortened by 0 bases and J by 2 bases, with 14 bases between the two germline ends. DNA for the CDR3: TGCGCCAGCAGCTTGGATATGGCAGGGGCAAACACTGAAGCTTTCTTT. This sequence encodes CASSLDMAGANTEAFF.

The chain combines TRBV6-6 with TRBJ1-1; the D is unclear. CDR1 is MNHNY and CDR2 is SVGAGI in the germline V gene (reference sequence). V was shortened by 4 bases and J by 3 bases, with 18 bases between the two germline ends. The CDR3 runs 16 residues. The CDR3 sequence: CASSSYHINSHTEAFF. As DNA, the CDR3 is TGTGCCAGCAGTTCGTACCACATAAACTCGCACACTGAAGCTTTCTTT.

The chain is built from TRBV3-1 and TRBJ2-7, with 7 nucleotides matching TRBD1. The CDR3 loop spans 17 amino acids. V trimming: 0 bases; J trimming: 2 bases; junction bases outside the gene matches: 10. CDR1 is LGHDT, CDR2 YNNKEL, per germline (reference sequence). The CDR3: CASSQEFVGTAAYEQYF. DNA for the CDR3: TGTGCCAGCAGCCAAGAGTTCGTCGGGACAGCAGCCTACGAGCAGTACTTC.

This clonotype was counted a few times. The chain uses TRBV21-1 and TRBJ2-1. TRBV21-1 is recorded as a pseudogene. The CDR3 extends over 15 amino acids. The chain's CDR3 is CASSKGQFFYNEQFF. DNA of the CDR3: TGTGCCAGCAGCAAAGGTCAGTTTTTCTACAATGAGCAGTTCTTC.

This clonotype was detected a few times. The chain links TRBV7-2 to TRBJ1-1; D gene uncertain. The CDR3 loop spans 14 amino acids. Trimming removed 5 bases from V and 4 bases from J, with 14 bases in between. Germline CDR1 SGHTA, CDR2 FQGNSA. CDR3 in amino acids: CASSQTRFGTEAFF. DNA of the CDR3: TGTGCCAGCAGCCAAACAAGGTTTGGCACTGAAGCTTTCTTT.

This rearrangement joins TRBV7-2 to TRBJ1-1; D gene ambiguous. Trimming removed 6 bases at V and 5 bases at J, with 13 bases between. The CDR3 has 13 amino acids. Looked up from germline, CDR1 is SGHTA and CDR2 is FQGNSA. Written as DNA, the CDR3 is TGTGCCAGCAGAGCAATGGGTTATACTGAAGCTTTCTTT. Its protein is CASRAMGYTEAFF.

This clonotype has just a few counts. The chain carries TRBV4-3 and TRBJ2-7, with D tentatively TRBD2 (5 bases). This CDR3 region has 17 residues. Germline CDR1 LGHNA, CDR2 YSLEER. The V end lost 0 bases, the J end lost 2 bases, and 17 bases lay between the germline ends. CDR3 sequence (DNA): TGCGCCAGCAGCCAAGATATCGTATGGGAGAATGCCTACGAGCAGTACTTC. This encodes CASSQDIVWENAYEQYF.

This clonotype was counted a few times. This chain connects TRBV5-1 to TRBJ2-3, with D unclear. This CDR3 has 15 amino acids. The germline V gene encodes CDR1 SGHRS and CDR2 YFSETQ. Trimming took off 0 bases at V and 6 bases at J, with 14 bases between the two ends. CDR3 DNA sequence: TGCGCCAGCAGCTTGGGACATTCTATAAGGGATACGCAGTATTTT. This codes for CASSLGHSIRDTQYF.

The chain combines TRBV7-2 with TRBJ2-3, with TRBD2 identical over 7 bases. With 4 bases clipped from V and 2 bases from J, the junction kept 3 bases outside the gene matches. The CDR3 runs 14 residues. Germline V gene lookup returns CDR1 SGHTA and CDR2 FQGNSA. The CDR3 sequence is CASSWGGVTDTQYF. The CDR3 DNA is TGTGCCAGCAGCTGGGGGGGGGTCACAGATACGCAGTATTTT.

This clonotype was detected many times. The chain carries TRBV12-3 or TRBV12-4 and TRBJ2-1; D is possibly TRBD1 (6 bases). The CDR3 is 14 residues long. V shed 2 bases and J shed 6 bases, with 11 bases lying between them. The CDR3 DNA reads as TGTGCCAGCAGTTTACCTGGGGGCGGCAATGAGCAGTTCTTC. Encoded protein: CASSLPGGGNEQFF.

The rearrangement joins TRBV30 to TRBJ2-7; 7 bases match TRBD1. The V and J ends lost 3 bases and 3 bases, in that order; junction bases with no gene match: 11. The V gene's germline CDR1 is GTSNPN and CDR2 SVGIG (reference sequence). This CDR3 comprises 15 residues. CDR3 DNA sequence: TGTGCCTGGAGCCGCCTAGGGGCAGGGGGCTACGAGCAGTACTTC. This gives the protein CAWSRLGAGGYEQYF.

The chain is built from TRBV20-1 and TRBJ2-7; D gene uncertain. V lost 2 bases, J lost 0 bases, and 11 bases lay in between. The CDR3 spans 14 residues. The germline V gene encodes CDR1 DFQATT and CDR2 SNEGSKA (reference sequence). The DNA of the CDR3 is TGCAGTGCTAGAAGTTCTGCAGGCTCCTACGAGCAGTACTTC. This encodes CSARSSAGSYEQYF.

The chain employs TRBV5-1 and TRBJ2-5; D perhaps matches TRBD2 (5 bases). The CDR3 has 13 residues. Trimming took off 5 bases at V and 5 bases at J, with 13 bases between the two ends. The germline gives CDR1 SGHRS, CDR2 YFSETQ. Here the CDR3 DNA reads TGCGCCAGCAGGGCAGGTAGAGGGGAGACCCAGTACTTC. Translation gives CASRAGRGETQYF.

The rearrangement links TRBV11-2 to TRBJ2-3; TRBD2 might be the D (5 bases). Germline lookup yields CDR1 SGHAT and CDR2 FQNNGV. The CDR3 loop spans 16 amino acids. Trimming cost V 5 bases and J 1 base, with 16 bases left between them. In DNA form, the CDR3 reads TGTGCCAGCAGCAGCGGACCACTCCTCCGCACAGATACGCAGTATTTT. Protein sequence: CASSSGPLLRTDTQYF.

The rearrangement joins TRBV20-1 to TRBJ1-6; D perhaps matches TRBD1 (5 bases). CDR1 DFQATT and CDR2 SNEGSKA come from the germline V gene (reference sequence). This CDR3 region has 15 residues. V was shortened by 3 bases and J by 10 bases, with 19 bases between the two germline ends. The CDR3 region is CSARVPGRPRSPLHF. The CDR3 region has the DNA TGCAGTGCTAGGGTACCGGGACGACCGCGGTCACCCCTCCACTTT.

The chain links TRBV19 to TRBJ2-7, with D unclear. V shed 5 bases and J shed 7 bases, with 18 bases lying between them. The CDR3 covers 14 residues. Germline V gene data show CDR1 as LNHDA and CDR2 as SQIVND (reference sequence). The CDR3 bases are TGTGCCAGTAGTTCGCCCGGGCGATCGTGGGAGCAGTACTTC. As protein: CASSSPGRSWEQYF.

In this sample, this clonotype turned up a few times. The chain links TRBV6-5 to TRBJ2-4; D possibly uses TRBD1 or TRBD2 (5 bases each). Looked up from germline, CDR1 is MNHEY and CDR2 is SVGAGI. The CDR3 is made up of 15 amino acids. V lost 2 bases and J 1 base, leaving 9 bases between the germline ends. In DNA, the CDR3 is TGTGCCAGCAGTTACGGGGGAGTCGCCAAAAACATTCAGTACTTC. It specifies CASSYGGVAKNIQYF.

V usage is TRBV18 and J usage is TRBJ2-2, with unresolved D. Trimming stripped 4 bases from V and 8 bases from J, with 14 bases between. Germline assignment: CDR1 KGHSH and CDR2 LQKENI. This CDR3 has 14 residues. CDR3 protein: CASSLDNGRGELFF. CDR3 DNA sequence: TGTGCCAGCTCACTAGACAATGGAAGAGGGGAGCTGTTTTTT.